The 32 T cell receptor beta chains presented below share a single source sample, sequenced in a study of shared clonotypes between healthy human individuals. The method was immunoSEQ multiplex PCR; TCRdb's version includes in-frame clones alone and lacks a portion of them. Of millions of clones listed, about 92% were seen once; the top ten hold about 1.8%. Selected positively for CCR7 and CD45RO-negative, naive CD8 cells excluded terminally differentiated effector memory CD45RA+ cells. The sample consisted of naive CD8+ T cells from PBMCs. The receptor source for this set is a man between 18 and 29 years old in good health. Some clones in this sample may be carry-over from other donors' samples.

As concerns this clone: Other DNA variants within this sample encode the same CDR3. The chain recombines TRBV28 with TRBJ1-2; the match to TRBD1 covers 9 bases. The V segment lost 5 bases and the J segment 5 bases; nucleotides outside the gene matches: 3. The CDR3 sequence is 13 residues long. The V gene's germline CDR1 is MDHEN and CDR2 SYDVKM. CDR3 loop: CASSPDRGYGYTF. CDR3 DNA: TGTGCCAGCAGTCCGGACAGGGGTTATGGCTACACCTTC.

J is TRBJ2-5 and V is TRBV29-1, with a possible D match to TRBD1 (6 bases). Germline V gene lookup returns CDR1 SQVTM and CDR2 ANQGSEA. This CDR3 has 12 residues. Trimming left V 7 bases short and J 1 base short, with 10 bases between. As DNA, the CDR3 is TGCAGCGCCCGGGACACCCAAGAGACCCAGTACTTC. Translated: CSARDTQETQYF.

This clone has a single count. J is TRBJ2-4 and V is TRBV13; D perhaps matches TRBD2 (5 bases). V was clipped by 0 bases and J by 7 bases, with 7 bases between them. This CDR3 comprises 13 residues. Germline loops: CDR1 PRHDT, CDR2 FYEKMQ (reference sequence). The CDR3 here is CASSLGGENIQYF. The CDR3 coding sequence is TGTGCCAGCAGCTTAGGGGGAGAGAACATTCAGTACTTC.

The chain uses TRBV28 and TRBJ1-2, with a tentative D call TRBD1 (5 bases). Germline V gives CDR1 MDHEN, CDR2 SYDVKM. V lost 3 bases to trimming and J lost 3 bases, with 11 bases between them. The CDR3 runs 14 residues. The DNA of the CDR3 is TGTGCCAGCAGTTTTCCACGGGGCCACTATGGCTACACCTTC. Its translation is CASSFPRGHYGYTF.

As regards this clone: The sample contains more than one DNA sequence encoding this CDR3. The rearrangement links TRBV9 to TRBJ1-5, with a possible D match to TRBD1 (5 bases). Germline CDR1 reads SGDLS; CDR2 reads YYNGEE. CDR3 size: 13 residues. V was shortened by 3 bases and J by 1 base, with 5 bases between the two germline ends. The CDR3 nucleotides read TGTGCCAGCAGCGCAGGGAGCAATCAGCCCCAGCATTTT. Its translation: CASSAGSNQPQHF.

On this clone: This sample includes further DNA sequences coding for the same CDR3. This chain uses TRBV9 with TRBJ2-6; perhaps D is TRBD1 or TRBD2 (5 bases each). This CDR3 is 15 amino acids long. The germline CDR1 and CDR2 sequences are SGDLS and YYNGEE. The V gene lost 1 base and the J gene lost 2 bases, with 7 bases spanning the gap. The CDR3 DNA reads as TGTGCCAGCAGCGTACGGGGCACTGGGGCCAACGTCCTGACTTTC. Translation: CASSVRGTGANVLTF.

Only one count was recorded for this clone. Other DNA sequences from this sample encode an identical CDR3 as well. CDR3 DNA: TGTGCCAGTGGGACTAGCGGTTACGAGCAGTACTTC. Amino acid sequence: CASGTSGYEQYF. The V call is TRBV27, the J call TRBJ2-7; 11 bases map to TRBD2. This CDR3 is built from 12 residues. V lost 9 bases and J lost 4; bases outside the gene matches: 2. Looked up from germline, CDR1 is MNHEY and CDR2 is SMNVEV (reference sequence).

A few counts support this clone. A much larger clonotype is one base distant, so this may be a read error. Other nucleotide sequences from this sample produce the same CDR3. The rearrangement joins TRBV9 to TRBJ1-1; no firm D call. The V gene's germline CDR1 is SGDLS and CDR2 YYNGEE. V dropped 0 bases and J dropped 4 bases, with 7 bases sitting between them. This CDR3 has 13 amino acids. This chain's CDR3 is CASSVGGSTEAFF. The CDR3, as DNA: TGTGCCAGCAGCGTAGGAGGGAGCACTGAAGCTTTCTTT. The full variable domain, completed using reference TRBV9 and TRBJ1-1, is DSGVTQTPKHLITATGQRVTLRCSPRSGDLSVYWYQQSLDQGLQFLIQYYNGEERAKGNILERFSAQQFPDLHSELNLSSLELGDSALYFCASSVGGSTEAFFGQGTRLTVV.

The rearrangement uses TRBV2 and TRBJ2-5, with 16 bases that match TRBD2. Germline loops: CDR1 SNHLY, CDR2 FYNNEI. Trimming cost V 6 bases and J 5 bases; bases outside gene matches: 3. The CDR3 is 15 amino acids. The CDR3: CASRKGLAGGETQYF. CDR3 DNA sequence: TGTGCCAGCAGAAAGGGACTAGCGGGAGGGGAGACCCAGTACTTC.

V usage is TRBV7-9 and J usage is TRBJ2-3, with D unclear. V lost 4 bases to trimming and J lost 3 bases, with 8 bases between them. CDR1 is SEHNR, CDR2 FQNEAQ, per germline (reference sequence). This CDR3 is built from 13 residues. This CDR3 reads CASSSTSTDTQYF. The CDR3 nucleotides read TGTGCCAGCAGCTCTACATCAACAGATACGCAGTATTTT.

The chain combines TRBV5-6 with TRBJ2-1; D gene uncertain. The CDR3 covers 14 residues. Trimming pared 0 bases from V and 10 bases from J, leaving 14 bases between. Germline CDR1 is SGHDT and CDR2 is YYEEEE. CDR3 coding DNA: TGTGCCAGCAGCTTGGTTTTGGCAGTCGGCGAGCAGTTCTTC. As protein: CASSLVLAVGEQFF. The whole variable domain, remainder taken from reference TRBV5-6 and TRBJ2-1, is DAGVTQSPTHLIKTRGQQVTLRCSPKSGHDTVSWYQQALGQGPQFIFQYYEEEERQRGNFPDRFSGHQFPNYSSELNVNALLLGDSALYLCASSLVLAVGEQFFGPGTRLTVL.

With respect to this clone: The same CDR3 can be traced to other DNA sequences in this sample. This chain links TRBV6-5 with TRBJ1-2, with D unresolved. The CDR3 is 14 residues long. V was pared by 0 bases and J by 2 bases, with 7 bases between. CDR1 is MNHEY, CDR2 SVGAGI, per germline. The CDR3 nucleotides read TGTGCCAGCAGTTACTCGGCCCCAAACTATGGCTACACCTTC. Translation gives CASSYSAPNYGYTF.

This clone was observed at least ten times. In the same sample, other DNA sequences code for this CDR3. CDR3 sequence (DNA): TGTGCCAGCAGTTTCGGACAGACCTACGAGCAGTACTTC. Translated: CASSFGQTYEQYF. J is TRBJ2-7 and V is TRBV27; possible D gene TRBD1, 6 bases. The germline gives CDR1 MNHEY, CDR2 SMNVEV (reference sequence). CDR3 length: 13 amino acids. V was trimmed by 3 bases and J by 2 bases, leaving 8 bases between them.

For the CDR3, the DNA is TGCGCCAGCAGCTTGGGCGGGAGTATCCCCGGGGAGCTGTTTTTT. It specifies CASSLGGSIPGELFF. V and J are TRBV5-1 and TRBJ2-2, with 7 bases identical to TRBD2. This CDR3 spans 15 amino acids. After removal of 0 bases from V and 6 bases from J, the junction contained 5 bases not matched to a gene. The V gene's germline CDR1 is SGHRS and CDR2 YFSETQ.

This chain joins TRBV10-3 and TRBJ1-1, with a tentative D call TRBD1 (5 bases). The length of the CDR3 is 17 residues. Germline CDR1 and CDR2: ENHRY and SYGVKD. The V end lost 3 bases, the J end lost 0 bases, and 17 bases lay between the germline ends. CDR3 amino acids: CAISDLGDLWLNTEAFF. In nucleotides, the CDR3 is TGTGCCATCAGTGATCTGGGGGACTTATGGTTGAACACTGAAGCTTTCTTT.

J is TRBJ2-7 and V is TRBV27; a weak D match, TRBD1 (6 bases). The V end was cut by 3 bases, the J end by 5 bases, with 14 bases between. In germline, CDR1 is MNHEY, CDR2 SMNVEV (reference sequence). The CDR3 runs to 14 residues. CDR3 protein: CASSFMDRSDEQYF. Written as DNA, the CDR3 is TGTGCCAGCAGTTTCATGGACAGAAGTGACGAGCAGTACTTC.

DNA of the CDR3: TGTGCCAGCAGCTTATTATCAGGGGGCTACGAGCAGTACTTC. Encoded protein: CASSLLSGGYEQYF. The chain couples TRBV11-2 to TRBJ2-7, with 7 bases fitting TRBD1. Germline CDR1 is SGHAT and CDR2 is FQNNGV. With 2 bases clipped from V and 3 bases from J, the junction kept 4 bases outside the gene matches. The CDR3 length is 14 residues.

For the CDR3, the DNA is TGTGCCATCAGTGATTTTATGGGACTAGCGGGAAATGAGGAGACCCAGTACTTC. This gives the protein CAISDFMGLAGNEETQYF. The chain recombines TRBV10-3 with TRBJ2-5, with 13 bases aligning to TRBD2. V lost 3 bases to trimming and J lost 5 bases; unmatched junction nucleotides: 12. Germline CDR1 is ENHRY and CDR2 is SYGVKD. The CDR3 loop spans 18 amino acids.

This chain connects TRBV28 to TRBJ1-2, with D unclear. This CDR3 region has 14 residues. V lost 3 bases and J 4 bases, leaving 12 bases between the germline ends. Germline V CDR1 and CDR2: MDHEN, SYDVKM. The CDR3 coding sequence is TGTGCCAGCAGTTTCGGTACGGCAACCTATGGCTACACCTTC. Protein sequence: CASSFGTATYGYTF.

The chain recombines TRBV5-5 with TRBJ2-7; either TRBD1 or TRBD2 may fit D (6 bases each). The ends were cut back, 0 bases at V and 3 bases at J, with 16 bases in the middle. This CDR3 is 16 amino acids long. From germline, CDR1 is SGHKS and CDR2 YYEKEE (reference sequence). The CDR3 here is CASSLGRGQGYYEQYF. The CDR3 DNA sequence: TGTGCCAGCAGCTTGGGACGGGGGCAGGGCTACTACGAGCAGTACTTC.

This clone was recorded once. Here the CDR3 DNA reads TGTGCCAGCAGTGACCACGGACAGATTTCCTACGAGCAGTACTTC. Amino acids: CASSDHGQISYEQYF. The V gene is TRBV6-1, the J gene TRBJ2-7, with a possible D match to TRBD1 (6 bases). The CDR3 spans 15 residues. Germline-derived CDR1 and CDR2 are MNHNS and SASEGT. Between the trimmed V and J ends, which lost 3 bases and 1 base, there was a span of 13 bases.

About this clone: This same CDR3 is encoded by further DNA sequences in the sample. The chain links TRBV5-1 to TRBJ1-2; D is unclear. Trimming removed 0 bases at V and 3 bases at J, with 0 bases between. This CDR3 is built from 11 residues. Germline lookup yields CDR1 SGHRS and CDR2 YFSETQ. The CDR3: CASSLDYGYTF. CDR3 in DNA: TGCGCCAGCAGCTTGGACTATGGCTACACCTTC.

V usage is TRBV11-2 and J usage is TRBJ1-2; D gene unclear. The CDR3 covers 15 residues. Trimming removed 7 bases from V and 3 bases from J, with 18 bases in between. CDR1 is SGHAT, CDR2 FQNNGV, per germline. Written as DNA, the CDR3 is TGTGCCAGCACCATTACTAAAGGCATTTACTATGGCTACACCTTC. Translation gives CASTITKGIYYGYTF.

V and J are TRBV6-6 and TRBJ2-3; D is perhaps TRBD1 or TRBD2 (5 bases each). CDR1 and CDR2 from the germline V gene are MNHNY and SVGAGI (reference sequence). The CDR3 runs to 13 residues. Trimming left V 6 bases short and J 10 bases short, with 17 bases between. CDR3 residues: CASRQGQWDPQYF. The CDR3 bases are TGTGCCAGCAGACAAGGTCAGTGGGACCCGCAGTATTTT.

CDR3 DNA: TGTGCCAGCAGTGGTCTGACTACTAGCCCCCTCGAGCAGTACTTC. Protein sequence: CASSGLTTSPLEQYF. This chain joins TRBV2 and TRBJ2-7; a possible D gene is TRBD2 (6 bases). V lost 4 bases to trimming and J lost 6 bases, with 19 bases between them. Germline CDR1 reads SNHLY; CDR2 reads FYNNEI. CDR3 length: 15 amino acids.

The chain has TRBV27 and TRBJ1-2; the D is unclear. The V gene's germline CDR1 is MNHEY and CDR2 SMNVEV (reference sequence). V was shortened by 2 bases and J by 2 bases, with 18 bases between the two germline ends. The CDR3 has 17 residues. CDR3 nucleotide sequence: TGTGCCAGCAGTTTAAAAGGACGGCGTAGCGGAAACTATGGCTACACCTTC. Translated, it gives CASSLKGRRSGNYGYTF.

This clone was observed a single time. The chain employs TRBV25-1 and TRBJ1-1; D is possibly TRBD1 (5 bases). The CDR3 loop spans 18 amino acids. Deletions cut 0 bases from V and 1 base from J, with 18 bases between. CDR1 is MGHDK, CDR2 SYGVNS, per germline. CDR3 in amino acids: CASSEYPLRGGTNTEAFF. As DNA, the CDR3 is TGTGCCAGCAGTGAATACCCCCTTAGGGGAGGCACGAACACTGAAGCTTTCTTT.

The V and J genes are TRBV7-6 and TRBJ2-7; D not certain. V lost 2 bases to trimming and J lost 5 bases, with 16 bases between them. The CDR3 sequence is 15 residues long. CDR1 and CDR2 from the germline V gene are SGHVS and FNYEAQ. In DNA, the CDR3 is TGTGCCAGCAGCTTAAATACGGCGTCGGTGGACGAGCAGTACTTC. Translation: CASSLNTASVDEQYF.

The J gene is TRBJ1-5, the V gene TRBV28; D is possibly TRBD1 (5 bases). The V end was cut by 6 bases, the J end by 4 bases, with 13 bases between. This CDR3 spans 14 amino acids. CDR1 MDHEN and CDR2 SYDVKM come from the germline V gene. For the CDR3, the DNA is TGTGCCAGCAGCGCAGGGACGGGAAATCAGCCCCAGCATTTT. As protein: CASSAGTGNQPQHF.

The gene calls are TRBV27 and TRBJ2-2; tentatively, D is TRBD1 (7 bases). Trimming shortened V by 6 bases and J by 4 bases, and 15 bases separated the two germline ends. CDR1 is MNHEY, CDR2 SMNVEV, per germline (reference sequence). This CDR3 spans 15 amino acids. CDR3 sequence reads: CASSRGTEVTGELFF. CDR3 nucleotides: TGTGCCAGCAGCCGGGGGACAGAGGTCACCGGGGAGCTGTTTTTT.

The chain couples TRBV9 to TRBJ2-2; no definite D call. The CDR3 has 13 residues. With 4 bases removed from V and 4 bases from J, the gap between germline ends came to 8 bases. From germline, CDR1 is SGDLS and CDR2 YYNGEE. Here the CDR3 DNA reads TGTGCCAGCAGCCTATCGGGCACCGGGGAGCTGTTTTTT. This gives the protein CASSLSGTGELFF.

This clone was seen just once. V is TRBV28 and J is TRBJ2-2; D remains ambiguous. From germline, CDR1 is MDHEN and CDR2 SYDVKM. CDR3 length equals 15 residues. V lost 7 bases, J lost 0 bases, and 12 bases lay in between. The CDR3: CASNPLAANTGELFF. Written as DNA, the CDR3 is TGTGCCAGCAATCCCTTGGCAGCGAACACCGGGGAGCTGTTTTTT.